This TCR beta chain was recorded in a study of CXCR3-negative and CXCR3-positive naive CD8 T cells. Study-wide findings and caveats: CXCR3-positive naive cells carried more hydrophobic TRB CDR3s than CXCR3-negative naive cells did.

In the case of this clonotype: Its antigen is not identified.

The germline CDR1 and CDR2 sequences are SGHTA and FQGNSA. This CDR3 comprises 12 residues. The authors prepared UMI-labeled TRB cDNA libraries by 5' RACE. With the 5' RACE reads reprocessed, TCRdb shows one record per CDR3 protein and no DNA. Its clone listing holds thousands of distinct CDR3 sequences. The source of this sequence is a human donor in good health. Some clones in this sample may be carry-over from other donors' samples. V usage is TRBV7-2 and J usage is TRBJ2-5. The specimen sequenced was naive CXCR3+ CD8+ T cells from blood. The sample's subset: CD45RO-CCR7+CD27+CD95- naive CD8+ T cells expressing CXCR3 (TNR3+). The CDR3 loop reads CASSLAYRTQYF.